These 23 T cell receptor beta chains came from one sample sequenced in a study of T cells in Graves' hyperthyroidism and ophthalmopathy. Regions amplified from RNA transcripts were the TCR beta CDR3 regions. The HTBI primer set was used in a first-round RT-PCR of the TCR CDR3. TCRdb re-called the multiplex PCR reads with MiXCR, one entry per CDR3 protein. This sample has 700,000 or so distinct CDR3 sequences, with over 15% found just once. The sample was blood. The receptors here all came from a man younger than 35 with Graves' hyperthyroidism.

This clonotype came up many times. This sequence joins TRBV7-3 and TRBJ2-1; D gene uncertain. The CDR3 is 13 amino acids. Trimming cost V 4 bases and J 10 bases, with 14 bases left between them. Looked up from germline, CDR1 is SGHTA and CDR2 is FQGTGA. The chain's CDR3 is CASSSPGSKEQFF. CDR3 nucleotides: TGTGCCAGCAGCTCCCCCGGAAGTAAGGAGCAGTTCTTC. The variable domain in full, with the rest retrieved from reference TRBV7-3 and TRBJ2-1, is GAGVSQTPSNKVTEKGKYVELRCDPISGHTALYWYRQSLGQGPEFLIYFQGTGAADDSGLPNDRFFAVRPEGSVSTLKIQRTERGDSAVYLCASSSPGSKEQFFGPGTRLTVL.

This clonotype appeared many times. The gene calls are TRBV15 and TRBJ1-2; a possible D gene is TRBD1 (6 bases). V was shortened by 0 bases and J by 6 bases, with 11 bases between the two germline ends. This CDR3 has 14 amino acids. Germline CDR1 reads LNHNV; CDR2 reads YYDKDF (reference sequence). CDR3 sequence reads: CATSRDRWDNGYTF. The CDR3 nucleotides are TGTGCCACCAGCAGAGATCGCTGGGACAATGGCTACACCTTC.

The genes are TRBV2 and TRBJ2-3; 7 bases fit TRBD2. With 10 bases clipped from V and 4 bases from J, the junction kept 14 bases outside the gene matches. The CDR3 is made up of 15 amino acids. Germline CDR1 SNHLY, CDR2 FYNNEI. The CDR3 is CATRGRASGPDTQYF. DNA for the CDR3: TGTGCCACGAGGGGTAGGGCTAGCGGACCAGATACGCAGTATTTT.

This sequence joins TRBV6-4 and TRBJ2-7, with a tentative D call TRBD2 (5 bases). The CDR3 contains 13 residues. The germline V and J ends were trimmed by 0 bases and 6 bases, with 9 bases remaining between them. The germline V gene encodes CDR1 MRHNA and CDR2 SNTAGT. For the CDR3, the DNA is TGTGCCAGCAGTGACTCGCTAGCTGGCGAGCAGTACTTC. Translation gives CASSDSLAGEQYF.

V usage is TRBV7-8 and J usage is TRBJ2-7; the D is unclear. The CDR3 runs to 14 residues. Trimming removed 2 bases at V and 2 bases at J, with 10 bases between. Germline CDR1 is SGHVS and CDR2 is FQNEAQ. DNA of the CDR3: TGTGCCAGCAGCTTATCGGCTAGGACCTACGAGCAGTACTTC. It translates to CASSLSARTYEQYF.

This clonotype was picked up many times. Written as DNA, the CDR3 is TGTGCCAGCAGCACAGAGCGGGAGGCCCCCGGGGAGCTGTTTTTT. Residues: CASSTEREAPGELFF. The rearrangement joins TRBV7-9 to TRBJ2-2; TRBD2 aligns across 9 bases. The CDR3 has 15 residues. Germline CDR1 SEHNR, CDR2 FQNEAQ (reference sequence). V lost 5 bases, J lost 6 bases, and 7 bases stayed unmatched.

This clonotype came up a few times. The chain joins TRBV15 to TRBJ2-3; 7 bases are shared with TRBD2. Unmatched junction bases numbered 3, after V lost 1 base and J lost 2 bases. Germline loops: CDR1 LNHNV, CDR2 YYDKDF (reference sequence). CDR3 length equals 15 residues. Here the CDR3 DNA reads TGTGCCACCAGCAGAGGGGGGGGGGTCACAGATACGCAGTATTTT. It is translated as CATSRGGGVTDTQYF.

This clonotype was picked up many times. The chain combines TRBV5-6 with TRBJ2-5; D is possibly TRBD2 (5 bases). Trimming cost V 7 bases and J 1 base, with 11 bases left between them. This CDR3 region has 13 residues. Per the germline V gene, CDR1 is SGHDT and CDR2 is YYEEEE. CDR3 in DNA: TGTGCCAGCGGTTTCACTAGCCAAGAGACCCAGTACTTC. It translates to CASGFTSQETQYF. The complete variable domain, with remaining parts taken from reference TRBV5-6 and TRBJ2-5, reads DAGVTQSPTHLIKTRGQQVTLRCSPKSGHDTVSWYQQALGQGPQFIFQYYEEEERQRGNFPDRFSGHQFPNYSSELNVNALLLGDSALYLCASGFTSQETQYFGPGTRLLVL.

This clonotype was recorded at least ten times. The V and J genes are TRBV28 and TRBJ2-4, with D tentatively TRBD2 (5 bases). Trimming left V 6 bases short and J 0 bases short, with 12 bases between. Germline values: CDR1 MDHEN, CDR2 SYDVKM. The CDR3 totals 15 residues. CDR3 nucleotides: TGTGCCAGCAGGTCGAGGGCCCTAGCCAAAAACATTCAGTACTTC. Translating gives CASRSRALAKNIQYF.

The V call is TRBV28, the J call TRBJ2-2; tentatively, D is TRBD2 (7 bases). The CDR3 has 16 residues. Trimming left V 5 bases short and J 6 bases short, with 19 bases between. The germline V gene has CDR1 MDHEN and CDR2 SYDVKM. The CDR3 loop reads CASSPRGGGWAGELFF. In DNA form, the CDR3 reads TGTGCCAGCAGTCCTCGGGGCGGGGGCTGGGCCGGGGAGCTGTTTTTT.

V usage is TRBV5-8 and J usage is TRBJ1-5, with D perhaps matching TRBD1 (5 bases). The CDR3 contains 15 residues. V was pared by 0 bases and J by 2 bases, with 9 bases between. CDR1 is SGHTS and CDR2 is YDEGEE in the germline V gene. This CDR3 is CASSLEGIGNQPQHF. The CDR3 nucleotides read TGTGCCAGCAGCTTGGAGGGGATCGGCAATCAGCCCCAGCATTTT.

The chain couples TRBV28 to TRBJ2-1; D is unresolved. Looked up from germline, CDR1 is MDHEN and CDR2 is SYDVKM. Trimming removed 6 bases from V and 3 bases from J, with 9 bases in between. The CDR3 spans 13 residues. CDR3 sequence (DNA): TGTGCCAGCAGCCTCAACTTCTACAATGAGCAGTTCTTC. Its translation: CASSLNFYNEQFF. Full variable domain (remainder filled in from reference TRBV28 and TRBJ2-1): DVKVTQSSRYLVKRTGEKVFLECVQDMDHENMFWYRQDPGLGLRLIYFSYDVKMKEKGDIPEGYSVSREKKERFSLILESASTNQTSMYLCASSLNFYNEQFFGPGTRLTVL.

The V and J genes are TRBV20-1 and TRBJ2-2; 12 bases agree with TRBD2. Germline V gene data show CDR1 as DFQATT and CDR2 as SNEGSKA (reference sequence). Trimming took 6 bases from V and 4 from J; bases not matched to a gene: 12. This CDR3 has 17 residues. CDR3 loop: CSATHGGLAGPTGELFF. CDR3 coding DNA: TGCAGTGCCACCCATGGGGGACTAGCGGGCCCCACCGGGGAGCTGTTTTTT.

J is TRBJ2-7 and V is TRBV20-1, with D possibly being TRBD1 or TRBD2 (5 bases each). Germline lookup yields CDR1 DFQATT and CDR2 SNEGSKA (reference sequence). The CDR3 is 14 residues long. Trimming removed 6 bases at V and 4 bases at J, with 19 bases between. The CDR3 bases are TGCAGTGCGTATGGGACCGAAAATTCTTACGAGCAGTACTTC. Translating it yields CSAYGTENSYEQYF.

V usage is TRBV6-1 and J usage is TRBJ2-2, with D possibly TRBD2 on 6 matching bases. V was trimmed by 6 bases and J by 4 bases, leaving 9 bases between them. This CDR3 contains 13 residues. CDR1 and CDR2 from the germline V gene are MNHNS and SASEGT. The chain's CDR3 is CASRRDFTGELFF. The CDR3 DNA sequence: TGTGCCAGCAGAAGGGACTTCACCGGGGAGCTGTTTTTT.

This clonotype was seen ten or more times. The chain is built from TRBV28 and TRBJ2-7; 9 nucleotides agree with TRBD2. With V trimmed by 7 bases and J by 4 bases, 8 bases remained unmatched. CDR1 and CDR2 (germline): MDHEN, SYDVKM. The CDR3 is 14 amino acids. The CDR3 loop is CASIPAGGLYEQYF. In DNA, the CDR3 is TGTGCCAGCATTCCAGCGGGAGGATTGTACGAGCAGTACTTC.

This clonotype was seen more than once but under ten times. This chain connects TRBV11-3 to TRBJ2-1, with 9 bases fitting TRBD1. The CDR3 runs to 15 residues. The germline gives CDR1 SGHNT, CDR2 YENEEA. The junction had 7 bases not matched to a gene; V was cut back by 4 bases and J by 6 bases. The DNA for the CDR3 is TGTGCCAGCAGCTCCCGGGACAGGGAGGGCAATGAGCAGTTCTTC. This codes for CASSSRDREGNEQFF.

The gene calls are TRBV6-2 or TRBV6-3 and TRBJ2-3; D may be TRBD1 (6 bases). The CDR3 loop spans 15 amino acids. CDR1 and CDR2 from the germline V gene are MNHEY and SVGEGT. V lost 2 bases, J lost 6 bases, and 15 bases lay in between. DNA for the CDR3: TGTGCCAGCAGTTACCTCTCAGGGGTCAGGGATACGCAGTATTTT. Translating it yields CASSYLSGVRDTQYF.

The sample holds many counts of this clonotype. The chain recombines TRBV18 with TRBJ2-2, with 14 bases lining up with TRBD2. With V trimmed by 5 bases and J by 5 bases, 4 bases remained unmatched. The CDR3 loop spans 16 amino acids. Germline V gene lookup returns CDR1 KGHSH and CDR2 LQKENI. The CDR3 reads CASSSGLAGATGELFF. CDR3 DNA sequence: TGTGCCAGCTCATCGGGACTAGCGGGAGCGACCGGGGAGCTGTTTTTT.

This chain joins TRBV19 and TRBJ2-7; D possibly corresponds to TRBD1 (5 bases). Per the germline V gene, CDR1 is LNHDA and CDR2 is SQIVND (reference sequence). This CDR3 region has 15 residues. V was trimmed by 6 bases and J by 2 bases, leaving 17 bases between them. In DNA, the CDR3 is TGTGCCAGTAGCTGGGCGATCGACAGAACCTACGAGCAGTACTTC. Translation gives CASSWAIDRTYEQYF. The variable domain in full, completed from reference TRBV19 and TRBJ2-7, reads DGGITQSPKYLFRKEGQNVTLSCEQNLNHDAMYWYRQDPGQGLRLIYYSQIVNDFQKGDIAEGYSVSREKKESFPLTVTSAQKNPTAFYLCASSWAIDRTYEQYFGPGTRLTVT.

With respect to this clonotype: A much larger clone sits a single nucleotide away, making a read error possible. This chain uses TRBV12-3 or TRBV12-4 with TRBJ1-3; 9 nucleotides agree with TRBD1. The CDR3 runs to 15 residues. CDR3 nucleotide sequence: TGTGCCAGCAACAGGGGGCAAAGCTCTGGAAACGCCATATATTTT. Protein product: CASNRGQSSGNAIYF.

This clonotype was seen many times. The V gene is TRBV18, the J gene TRBJ2-1; D may be TRBD2 (5 bases). Germline values: CDR1 KGHSH, CDR2 LQKENI. V dropped 2 bases and J dropped 9 bases, with 11 bases sitting between them. The CDR3 is 13 residues long. In nucleotides, the CDR3 is TGTGCCAGCTCACCAAGCTCCGGGGTTGAGCAGTTCTTC. Residues: CASSPSSGVEQFF.

This clonotype was seen a few times. The rearrangement uses TRBV6-1 and TRBJ2-7; 9 nucleotides match TRBD1. The J segment lost 3 bases and the V segment lost 5 bases, leaving 20 bases of the junction unmatched. The germline CDR1 and CDR2 sequences are MNHNS and SASEGT. The CDR3 has 19 amino acids. The CDR3 sequence is CASSFTSKTGQGAYYEQYF. CDR3 sequence (DNA): TGTGCCAGCAGTTTTACTTCGAAGACGGGACAGGGTGCATACTACGAGCAGTACTTC.